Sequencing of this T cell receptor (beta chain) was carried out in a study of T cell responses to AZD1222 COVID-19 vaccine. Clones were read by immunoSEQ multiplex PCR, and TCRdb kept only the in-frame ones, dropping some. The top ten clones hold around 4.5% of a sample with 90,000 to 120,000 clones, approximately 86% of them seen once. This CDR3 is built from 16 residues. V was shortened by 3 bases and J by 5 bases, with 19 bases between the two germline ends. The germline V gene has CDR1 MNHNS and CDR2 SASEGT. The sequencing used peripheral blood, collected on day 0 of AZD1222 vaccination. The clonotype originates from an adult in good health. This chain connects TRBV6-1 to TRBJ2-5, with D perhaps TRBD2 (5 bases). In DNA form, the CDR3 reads TGTGCCAGCAGTGAGGCGGCGGGTGTAACTTGGGAGACCCAGTACTTC. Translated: CASSEAAGVTWETQYF.